Listed here is a single T cell receptor (beta chain). The sample belongs to a study of T cell changes during pregnancy in multiple sclerosis. Deletions cut 2 bases from V and 4 bases from J, with 6 bases between. The germline V gene encodes CDR1 MNHNS and CDR2 SASEGT. This CDR3 region has 12 residues. Using immunoSEQ multiplex PCR, the repertoire was profiled, and TCRdb retains in-frame clones only, with some absent. The sample carries tens of thousands of clones, approximately 90% recorded once. The rearrangement links TRBV6-1 to TRBJ2-7; D remains ambiguous. This sequence was found in a female donor with multiple sclerosis, enrolled in a pregnancy study. The sequences come from CD4+ T cells from peripheral blood mononuclear cells, collected in the first trimester of pregnancy. The CDR3 coding sequence is TGTGCCAGCAGTGAAAGCTGGTACGAGCAGTACTTC. Its protein product is CASSESWYEQYF.